The next 2 T cell receptor beta chains were all read from a single sample in a study of OX40 agonist ivuxolimab in advanced cancers. Assay used: immunoSEQ multiplex PCR; TCRdb lists only in-frame clones, some missing. The table has roughly 45,000 clones, around 84% seen once; the top ten hold about 15%. The material sequenced was CD4+ or CD8+ T cells sorted from blood, taken in a trial of the OX40 agonist ivuxolimab. The receptors shown here come from an adult with an advanced solid tumor such as melanoma, head and neck, liver or kidney cancer.

The chain employs TRBV27 and TRBJ2-2; D unclear. Trimming removed 3 bases at V and 4 bases at J, with 3 bases between. The CDR3 loop spans 12 amino acids. CDR1 is MNHEY and CDR2 is SMNVEV in the germline V gene (reference sequence). As DNA, the CDR3 is TGTGCCAGCAGTTTTAGCACCGGGGAGCTGTTTTTT. Translation gives CASSFSTGELFF.

This clone was seen once. J is TRBJ2-7 and V is TRBV6-1, with 7 bases fitting TRBD2. Germline V gene sequence: CDR1 MNHNS, CDR2 SASEGT. The junction had 5 bases not matched to a gene; V was cut back by 5 bases and J by 7 bases. The length of the CDR3 is 12 residues. This CDR3 reads CASSFPGGEQYF. The CDR3 DNA follows: TGTGCCAGCAGTTTCCCCGGGGGGGAGCAGTACTTC.